The text below deals with one T cell receptor beta chain. Living in 24 US areas, the participants were between roughly 18 and 95 years of age. J gave up 5 bases and V 5 bases, and 4 bases lay outside the gene matches. CDR3 size: 16 residues. Germline assignment: CDR1 SGHTA and CDR2 FQGNSA. In the study's own analysis: For nucleated cells, counts were estimated from reference gene primer amplification. Assay used: immunoSEQ multiplex PCR; TCRdb lists only in-frame clones, some missing. That table supplies the V and J calls and clone size; D and trimming were determined from the DNA. The table lists about 270,000 clones, approximately 91% of them singletons. This specimen comes from a study of blood T cell repertoires in COVID-19. Study as a whole: Spain, Italy and the United States supplied samples that represented acute and convalescent COVID-19. T cells, B-cell-depleted T cells, or PBMCs provided the cDNA or gDNA that served as material.

The chain links TRBV7-2 to TRBJ2-2, with 14 bases identical to TRBD2. The sequence derives from a woman aged 40 to 55 with acute COVID-19. The sample comprised PBMCs or T cells enriched from blood (not recorded which). The CDR3 DNA follows: TGTGCCAGCAGCCAAGGGACTAGCGGGAGAACCGGGGAGCTGTTTTTT. It is translated as CASSQGTSGRTGELFF.